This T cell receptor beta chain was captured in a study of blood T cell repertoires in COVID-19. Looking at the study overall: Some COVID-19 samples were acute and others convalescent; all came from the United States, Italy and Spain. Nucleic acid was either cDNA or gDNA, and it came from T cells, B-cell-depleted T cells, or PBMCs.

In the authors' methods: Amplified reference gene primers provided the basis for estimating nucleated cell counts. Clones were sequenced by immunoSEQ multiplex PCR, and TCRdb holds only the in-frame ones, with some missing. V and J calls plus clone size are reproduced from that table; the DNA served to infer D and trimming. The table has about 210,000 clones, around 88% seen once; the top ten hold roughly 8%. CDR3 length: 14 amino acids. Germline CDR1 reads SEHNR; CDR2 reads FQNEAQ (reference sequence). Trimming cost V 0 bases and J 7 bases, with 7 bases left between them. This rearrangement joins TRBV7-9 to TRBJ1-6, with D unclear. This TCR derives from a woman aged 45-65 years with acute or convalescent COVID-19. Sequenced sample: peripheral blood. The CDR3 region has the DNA TGTGCCAGCAGCTTAGCCGGGAGAAATTCACCCCTCCACTTT. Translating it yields CASSLAGRNSPLHF. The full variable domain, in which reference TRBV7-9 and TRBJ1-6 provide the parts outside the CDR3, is DTGVSQNPRHKITKRGQNVTFRCDPISEHNRLYWYRQTLGQGPEFLTYFQNEAQLEKSRLLSDRFSAERPKGSFSTLEIQRTEQGDSAMYLCASSLAGRNSPLHFGNGTRLTVT.